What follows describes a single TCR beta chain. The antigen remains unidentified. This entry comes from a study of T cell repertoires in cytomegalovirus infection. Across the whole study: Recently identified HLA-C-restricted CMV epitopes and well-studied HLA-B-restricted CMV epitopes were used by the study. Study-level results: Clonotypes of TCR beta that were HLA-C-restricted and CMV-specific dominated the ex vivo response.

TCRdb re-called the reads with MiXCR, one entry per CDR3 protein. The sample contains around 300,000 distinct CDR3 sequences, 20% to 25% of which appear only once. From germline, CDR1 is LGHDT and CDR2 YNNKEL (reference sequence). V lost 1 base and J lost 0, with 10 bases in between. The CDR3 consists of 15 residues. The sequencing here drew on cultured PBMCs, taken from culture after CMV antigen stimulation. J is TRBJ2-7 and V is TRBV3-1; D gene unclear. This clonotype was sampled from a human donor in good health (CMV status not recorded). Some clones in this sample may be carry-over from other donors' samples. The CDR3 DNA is TGTGCCAGCAGCCAAGGAACGGGCAGCTCCTACGAGCAGTACTTC. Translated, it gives CASSQGTGSSYEQYF.